This entry lists 17 T cell receptor beta chains sequenced from one sample in a study of human T cells and chemical hapten exposure. TCRdb re-analysed the RACE reads in MiXCR, keeping a single row per CDR3 protein. The sample has over 100,000 distinct CDR3 sequences, approximately 9.5% seen once. Time point described: healthy volunteer bleed at 2 weeks. The authors' total RNA extraction used unfractionated whole blood. The source material was whole blood. The receptors were sampled from a male donor in good health. Some clones in this sample may be carry-over from other donors' samples.

This clonotype was picked up many times. This chain uses TRBV20-1 with TRBJ2-7, with 11 bases aligning to TRBD1. CDR3 length: 14 residues. V gave up 5 bases and J gave up 1 base; unmatched junction bases: 4. Per germline, CDR1 DFQATT and CDR2 SNEGSKA (reference sequence). Here the CDR3 reads CSALGTGGSYEQYF. In DNA form, the CDR3 reads TGCAGTGCTCTTGGGACAGGGGGATCCTACGAGCAGTACTTC.

This clonotype was observed many times. J is TRBJ2-3 and V is TRBV4-1, with TRBD1 matching over 8 bases. With V trimmed by 2 bases and J by 0 bases, 4 bases remained unmatched. The CDR3 covers 16 residues. Germline-derived CDR1 and CDR2 are MGHRA and YSYEKL. CDR3: CASSQLGQASTDTQYF. The DNA for the CDR3 is TGCGCCAGCAGCCAACTGGGACAGGCGAGCACAGATACGCAGTATTTT.

This clonotype was recorded a few times. V usage is TRBV28 and J usage is TRBJ2-7; 7 bases are shared with TRBD1. V dropped 7 bases and J dropped 2; count of bases not matched to a gene: 14. The CDR3 is made up of 16 amino acids. Germline loops: CDR1 MDHEN, CDR2 SYDVKM. CDR3 sequence (DNA): TGTGCCAGCACCTCTTCCGGGACAGTGAGGCCCTACGAGCAGTACTTC. Its translation is CASTSSGTVRPYEQYF. The variable domain in full, completed from reference TRBV28 and TRBJ2-7, reads DVKVTQSSRYLVKRTGEKVFLECVQDMDHENMFWYRQDPGLGLRLIYFSYDVKMKEKGDIPEGYSVSREKKERFSLILESASTNQTSMYLCASTSSGTVRPYEQYFGPGTRLTVT.

V and J are TRBV7-2 and TRBJ1-4; 9 bases match TRBD1. This CDR3 has 14 residues. Per the germline V gene, CDR1 is SGHTA and CDR2 is FQGNSA. The V gene end was trimmed by 6 bases and the J gene end by 7 bases; junction bases not matched to a gene: 6. CDR3 amino acids: CASSHRDRVEKLFF. For the CDR3, the DNA is TGTGCCAGCAGTCACCGGGACAGGGTTGAAAAACTGTTTTTT.

This clonotype was seen a few times. DNA for the CDR3: TGTGCCAGCAGCCAAGATTCGGAACTAGCGGGAGTAGAGACCCAGTACTTC. It yields the protein CASSQDSELAGVETQYF. The chain combines TRBV14 with TRBJ2-5; the match to TRBD2 covers 11 bases. Germline trimming cut 0 bases from V and 4 bases from J; bases unmatched to any gene: 7. The CDR3 loop spans 17 amino acids. Germline CDR1 reads SGHDN; CDR2 reads FVKESK.

This clonotype was detected only a few times. The rearrangement joins TRBV3-1 to TRBJ1-5, with D unclear. The CDR3 loop spans 16 amino acids. The ends were cut back, 4 bases at V and 0 bases at J, with 13 bases in the middle. Germline-derived CDR1 and CDR2 are LGHDT and YNNKEL (reference sequence). CDR3 coding DNA: TGTGCCAGCAGCCCATCCCCCGGATATAGCAATCAGCCCCAGCATTTT. Translated, it gives CASSPSPGYSNQPQHF.

The V gene is TRBV18, the J gene TRBJ2-7; D is possibly TRBD1 or TRBD2 (5 bases each). Germline V gives CDR1 KGHSH, CDR2 LQKENI. Between the trimmed V and J ends, which lost 3 bases and 6 bases, there was a span of 15 bases. This CDR3 spans 14 amino acids. CDR3 sequence reads: CASSPLPGAGEQYF. Here the CDR3 DNA reads TGTGCCAGCTCACCCCTTCCCGGGGCCGGCGAGCAGTACTTC.

Only a few counts were recorded for this clonotype. V and J are TRBV7-3 and TRBJ2-7; TRBD2 is a possible D gene (5 bases). The CDR3 runs to 12 residues. V gave up 4 bases and J gave up 6 bases, with 10 bases separating them. The germline V gene has CDR1 SGHTA and CDR2 FQGTGA. CDR3 protein: CASSSPGSEQYF. For the CDR3, the DNA is TGTGCCAGCAGCTCCCCGGGGAGCGAGCAGTACTTC.

The chain joins TRBV2 to TRBJ2-1; possibly TRBD1 for D (6 bases). The germline V gene has CDR1 SNHLY and CDR2 FYNNEI. The CDR3 contains 13 residues. V was pared by 7 bases and J by 3 bases, with 10 bases between. The CDR3 DNA reads as TGTGCCAGCAAACTGGACAGCTACAATGAGCAGTTCTTC. Its translation: CASKLDSYNEQFF.

This clonotype was seen a handful of times. The V and J genes are TRBV6-6 and TRBJ1-1; D gene uncertain. V was cut by 2 bases and J by 7 bases, with 11 bases left in between. CDR3 size: 13 residues. Germline CDR1 reads MNHNY; CDR2 reads SVGAGI (reference sequence). CDR3 DNA sequence: TGTGCCAGCAGTTACGAACGAAGAGGTGAAGCTTTCTTT. This codes for CASSYERRGEAFF.

CDR3 nucleotide sequence: TGTGCCAGCAGCCCAGCCGGGACAGGGATTAACTATGGCTACACCTTC. Amino acid sequence: CASSPAGTGINYGYTF. The rearrangement joins TRBV7-2 to TRBJ1-2; 9 positions match TRBD1. CDR1 is SGHTA, CDR2 FQGNSA, per germline. J was trimmed by 1 base and V by 5 bases; bases with no gene match: 8. The CDR3 contains 16 residues.

There are many counts of this clonotype. The V gene is TRBV24-1, the J gene TRBJ2-1, with TRBD2 identical over 7 bases. The CDR3 spans 16 residues. V dropped 2 bases and J dropped 5; count of bases not matched to a gene: 8. Germline V gives CDR1 KGHDR, CDR2 SFDVKD. The CDR3 DNA is TGTGCCACCAGTGATTCTCAACGGGGGGACCACAATGAGCAGTTCTTC. As protein: CATSDSQRGDHNEQFF.

This clonotype was detected a few times. A read error may account for a junction end that differs from germline. The rearrangement links TRBV3-1 to TRBJ2-7, with a weak D call TRBD1 (6 bases). Germline CDR1 reads LGHDT; CDR2 reads YNNKEL (reference sequence). This CDR3 region has 11 residues. This chain's CDR3 is CASSRGQPLDF. As DNA, the CDR3 is TGTGCCAGCAGCCGTGGACAGCCCCTGGACTTC.

This clonotype was detected a few times. This CDR3 is CASSLYTTEAFF. DNA for the CDR3: TGTGCCAGCAGTTTATACACCACTGAAGCTTTCTTT. The chain links TRBV27 to TRBJ1-1; no definite D call. The germline V gene encodes CDR1 MNHEY and CDR2 SMNVEV (reference sequence). The CDR3 is 12 residues long. The V end was cut by 1 base, the J end by 4 bases, with 4 bases between.

Ten or more counts support this clonotype. V usage is TRBV7-9 and J usage is TRBJ1-1, with 8 positions matching TRBD1. The CDR3 totals 14 residues. In germline, CDR1 is SEHNR, CDR2 FQNEAQ (reference sequence). The V gene end was trimmed by 5 bases and the J gene end by 1 base; junction bases not matched to a gene: 3. The CDR3 is CASSAGGSNTEAFF. The CDR3 nucleotides are TGTGCCAGCAGCGCAGGGGGCTCGAACACTGAAGCTTTCTTT.

This clonotype showed up many times. This chain joins TRBV6-2 or TRBV6-3 and TRBJ2-3; D may be TRBD2 (5 bases). CDR1 is MNHEY, CDR2 SVGEGT, per germline. Trimming removed 8 bases from V and 2 bases from J, with 11 bases in between. The CDR3 is 13 residues long. The chain's CDR3 is CASGADNTDTQYF. The CDR3 DNA reads as TGTGCCAGCGGAGCGGATAACACAGATACGCAGTATTTT.

V is TRBV29-1 and J is TRBJ2-2, with D unresolved. CDR1 SQVTM and CDR2 ANQGSEA come from the germline V gene. This CDR3 has 11 amino acids. V lost 4 bases to trimming and J lost 7 bases, with 7 bases between them. The CDR3 reads CSVVAHGELFF. CDR3 nucleotide sequence: TGCAGCGTTGTTGCGCACGGGGAGCTGTTTTTT.